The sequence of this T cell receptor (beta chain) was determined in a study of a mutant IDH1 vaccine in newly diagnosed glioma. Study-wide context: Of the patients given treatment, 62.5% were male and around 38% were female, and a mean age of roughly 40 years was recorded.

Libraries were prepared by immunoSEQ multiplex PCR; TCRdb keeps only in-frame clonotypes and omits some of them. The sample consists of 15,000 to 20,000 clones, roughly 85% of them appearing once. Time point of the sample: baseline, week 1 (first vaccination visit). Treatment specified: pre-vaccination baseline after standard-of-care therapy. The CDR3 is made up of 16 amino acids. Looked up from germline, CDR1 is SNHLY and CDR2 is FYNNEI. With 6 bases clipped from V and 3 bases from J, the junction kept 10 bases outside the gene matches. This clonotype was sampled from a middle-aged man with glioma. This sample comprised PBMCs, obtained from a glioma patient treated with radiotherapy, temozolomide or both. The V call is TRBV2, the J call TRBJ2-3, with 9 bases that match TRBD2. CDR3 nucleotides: TGTGCCAGCAGAGGGAATAGCGGGAGAGGAACAGATACGCAGTATTTT. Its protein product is CASRGNSGRGTDTQYF.